A single sample is the source of the 9 T cell receptor beta chains below, sequenced in a study of blood T cell repertoires in COVID-19 (TCRdb year 2020). The library was generated by the immunoSEQ multiplex PCR assay. This is the immuneACCESS table as TCRdb keeps it, with only in-frame sequences that have V and J called. A part of the clones is gone; compared with another copy, unresolved V genes explain less than half, and the rest is unexplained. A total of approximately 500,000 clones appear in this sample, approximately 85% of them only once. Roughly 3.1% of the sample is in the top ten clones. The specimen sequenced was peripheral blood. These receptors were collected from a human donor in a cohort sampled during active COVID-19.

The chain joins TRBV3-1 (or the pseudogene TRBV3-2) to TRBJ2-5; the D gene is possibly TRBD1 (6 bases). With 0 bases removed from V and 5 bases from J, the gap between germline ends came to 10 bases. The CDR3 covers 14 residues. CDR1 and CDR2 from the germline V gene are LGHDT and YNNKEL (reference sequence). For the CDR3, the DNA is TGTGCCAGCAGCCAAGACCCGCAGGGGGAGACCCAGTACTTC. Amino acid sequence: CASSQDPQGETQYF.

V gene TRBV5-1 combines with J gene TRBJ2-7; 7 nucleotides line up with TRBD2. The CDR3 is 16 residues long. V was clipped by 0 bases and J by 6 bases; unmatched bases: 12. Germline assignment: CDR1 SGHRS and CDR2 YFSETQ. CDR3 sequence reads: CASSLEVGGSPLEQYF. In DNA, the CDR3 is TGCGCCAGCAGCTTGGAGGTTGGCGGGAGTCCACTCGAGCAGTACTTC.

The chain is built from TRBV7-6 and TRBJ1-2; possibly TRBD1 for D (5 bases). The CDR3 has 13 residues. The V gene's germline CDR1 is SGHVS and CDR2 FNYEAQ. V was trimmed by 1 base and J by 5 bases, leaving 8 bases between them. This CDR3 is CASSLEQEYGYTF. The CDR3 coding sequence is TGTGCCAGCAGCTTAGAACAGGAGTATGGCTACACCTTC.

This clone was counted between two and nine times. V gene TRBV19 combines with J gene TRBJ1-2, with TRBD1 identical over 12 bases. This CDR3 is built from 16 residues. The V gene's germline CDR1 is LNHDA and CDR2 SQIVND (reference sequence). V gave up 7 bases and J gave up 4 bases; unmatched junction bases: 10. The CDR3 DNA sequence: TGTGCCAGTATCAAAAGGGGACAGGGGGCAGTCTATGGCTACACCTTC. Encoded protein: CASIKRGQGAVYGYTF. The whole variable domain, filled in from reference TRBV19 and TRBJ1-2, reads DGGITQSPKYLFRKEGQNVTLSCEQNLNHDAMYWYRQDPGQGLRLIYYSQIVNDFQKGDIAEGYSVSREKKESFPLTVTSAQKNPTAFYLCASIKRGQGAVYGYTFGSGTRLTVV.

The chain carries TRBV11-3 and TRBJ2-1, with a possible D match to TRBD2 (5 bases). The germline V gene has CDR1 SGHNT and CDR2 YENEEA. Trimming stripped 0 bases from V and 2 bases from J, with 14 bases between. This CDR3 is built from 17 residues. CDR3 nucleotide sequence: TGTGCCAGCAGCTTAGATGCCACCCGGGGAACCTACAATGAGCAGTTCTTC. The encoded protein is CASSLDATRGTYNEQFF. The full variable domain, its missing parts supplied by reference TRBV11-3 and TRBJ2-1, is EAGVVQSPRYKIIEKKQPVAFWCNPISGHNTLYWYLQNLGQGPELLIRYENEEAVDDSQLPKDRFSAERLKGVDSTLKIQPAELGDSAVYLCASSLDATRGTYNEQFFGPGTRLTVL.

This chain links TRBV4-3 with TRBJ1-2, with D possibly being TRBD1 (5 bases). V lost 1 base and J lost 3, with 12 bases in between. Germline CDR1 reads LGHNA; CDR2 reads YSLEER. The CDR3 is 15 residues long. CDR3 residues: CASSQGIQGDYGYTF. For the CDR3, the DNA is TGCGCCAGCAGCCAAGGAATACAAGGGGACTATGGCTACACCTTC.

This chain links TRBV9 with TRBJ2-3; 8 bases align to TRBD2. CDR1 is SGDLS, CDR2 YYNGEE, per germline. The CDR3 is 17 amino acids. The J segment lost 2 bases and the V segment lost 0 bases, leaving 8 bases of the junction unmatched. The CDR3 sequence: CASSVAGGPFFTDTQYF. The CDR3 DNA is TGTGCCAGCAGCGTAGCGGGAGGGCCCTTTTTCACAGATACGCAGTATTTT.

CDR3 sequence reads: CASSESPGTGRGIGNTIYF. For the CDR3, the DNA is TGTGCCAGCAGTGAAAGTCCCGGGACAGGAAGGGGGATAGGAAACACCATATATTTT. This sequence joins TRBV28 and TRBJ1-3; 8 bases map to TRBD1. V lost 5 bases to trimming and J lost 4 bases; unmatched junction nucleotides: 19. There are 19 residues in the CDR3. Per germline, CDR1 MDHEN and CDR2 SYDVKM. The full variable domain, with the rest looked up from reference TRBV28 and TRBJ1-3, is DVKVTQSSRYLVKRTGEKVFLECVQDMDHENMFWYRQDPGLGLRLIYFSYDVKMKEKGDIPEGYSVSREKKERFSLILESASTNQTSMYLCASSESPGTGRGIGNTIYFGEGSWLTVV.

The chain joins TRBV10-2 to TRBJ2-2; tentatively, D is TRBD2 (6 bases). V gave up 4 bases and J gave up 7 bases, with 16 bases separating them. The CDR3 runs 15 residues. Germline V gives CDR1 WSHSY, CDR2 SAAADI. The CDR3: CASSGAGGSNGELFF. The DNA of the CDR3 is TGCGCCAGCAGTGGAGCCGGGGGTTCGAACGGGGAGCTGTTTTTT.